This T cell receptor (beta chain) was sequenced for a study of T-cell reconstitution after alpha-beta-depleted transplantation in children. Preparation of the TCRbeta library used unique molecular identifiers. TCRdb re-derived calls from the PCR reads in MiXCR, one entry per CDR3 protein. The profile shows about 610,000 distinct CDR3 sequences, 8% to 11% of them singletons. In germline, CDR1 is GTSNPN, CDR2 SVGIG (reference sequence). V was trimmed by 0 bases and J by 5 bases, leaving 5 bases between them. The length of the CDR3 is 11 residues. This clonotype was detected a few times. This sequence was found in a human donor who donated a stem cell graft to a child with acute myeloid leukemia. V gene TRBV30 combines with J gene TRBJ2-7, with D hard to call. Sequencing was performed on PBMCs from the stem cell graft donor, taken from the stem cell graft. Here the CDR3 DNA reads TGTGCCTGGAGTGTGGGCCACGAGCAGTACTTC. It encodes CAWSVGHEQYF.